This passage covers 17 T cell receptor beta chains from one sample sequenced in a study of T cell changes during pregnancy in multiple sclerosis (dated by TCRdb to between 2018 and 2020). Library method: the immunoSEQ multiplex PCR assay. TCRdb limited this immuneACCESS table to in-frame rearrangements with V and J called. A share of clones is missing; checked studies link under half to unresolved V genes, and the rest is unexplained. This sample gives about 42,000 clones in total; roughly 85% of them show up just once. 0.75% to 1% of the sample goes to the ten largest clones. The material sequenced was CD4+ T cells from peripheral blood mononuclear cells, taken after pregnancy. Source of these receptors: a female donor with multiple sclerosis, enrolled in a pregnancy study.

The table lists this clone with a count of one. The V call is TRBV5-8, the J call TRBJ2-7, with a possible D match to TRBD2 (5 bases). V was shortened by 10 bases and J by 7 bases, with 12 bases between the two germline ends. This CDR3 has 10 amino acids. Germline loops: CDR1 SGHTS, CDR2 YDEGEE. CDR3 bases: TGTGCCGGTGGAGGCCATGAGCAGTACTTC. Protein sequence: CAGGGHEQYF.

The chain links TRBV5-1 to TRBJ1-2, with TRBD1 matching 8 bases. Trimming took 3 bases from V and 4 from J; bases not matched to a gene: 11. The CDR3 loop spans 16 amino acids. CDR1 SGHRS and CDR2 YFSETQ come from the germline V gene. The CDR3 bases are TGCGCCAGCAGCTCCTTAAATTTTGACAGGGGCTATGGCTACACCTTC. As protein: CASSSLNFDRGYGYTF.

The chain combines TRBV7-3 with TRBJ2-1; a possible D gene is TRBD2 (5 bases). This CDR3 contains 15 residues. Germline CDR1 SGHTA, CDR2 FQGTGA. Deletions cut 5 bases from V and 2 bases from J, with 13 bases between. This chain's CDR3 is CASSPDSRAYNEQFF. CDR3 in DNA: TGTGCCAGCAGCCCCGACTCGCGGGCCTACAATGAGCAGTTCTTC. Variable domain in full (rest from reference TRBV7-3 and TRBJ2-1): GAGVSQTPSNKVTEKGKYVELRCDPISGHTALYWYRQSLGQGPEFLIYFQGTGAADDSGLPNDRFFAVRPEGSVSTLKIQRTERGDSAVYLCASSPDSRAYNEQFFGPGTRLTVL.

The DNA of the CDR3 is TGTGCCAGCAGCCATACTAGCGGGGGTTACAATGAGCAGTTCTTC. Its protein product is CASSHTSGGYNEQFF. The chain employs TRBV5-8 and TRBJ2-1; 11 nucleotides agree with TRBD2. The germline V gene encodes CDR1 SGHTS and CDR2 YDEGEE. CDR3 length: 15 residues. J was trimmed by 4 bases and V by 4 bases; bases with no gene match: 4. Variable domain in full (rest from reference TRBV5-8 and TRBJ2-1): EAGVTQSPTHLIKTRGQQATLRCSPISGHTSVYWYQQALGLGLQFLLWYDEGEERNRGNFPPRFSGRQFPNYSSELNVNALELEDSALYLCASSHTSGGYNEQFFGPGTRLTVL.

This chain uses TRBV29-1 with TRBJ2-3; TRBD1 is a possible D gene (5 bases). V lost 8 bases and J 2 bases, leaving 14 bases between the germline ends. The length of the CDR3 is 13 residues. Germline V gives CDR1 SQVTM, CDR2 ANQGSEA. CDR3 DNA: TGCAGCCTCCGCGGCAGGGTCACAGATACGCAGTATTTT. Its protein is CSLRGRVTDTQYF.

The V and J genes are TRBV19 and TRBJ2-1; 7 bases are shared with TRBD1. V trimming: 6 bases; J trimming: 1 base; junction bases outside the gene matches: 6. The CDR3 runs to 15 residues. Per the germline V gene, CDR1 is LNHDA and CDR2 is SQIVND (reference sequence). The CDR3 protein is CASSRAGGSYNEQFF. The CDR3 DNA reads TGTGCCAGTAGCCGGGCAGGGGGTTCCTACAATGAGCAGTTCTTC.

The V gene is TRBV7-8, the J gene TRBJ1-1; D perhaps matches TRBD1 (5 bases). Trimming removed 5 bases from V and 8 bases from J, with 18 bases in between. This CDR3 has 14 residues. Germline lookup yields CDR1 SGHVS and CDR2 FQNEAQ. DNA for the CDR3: TGTGCCAGCAGCCACTCGGGTAGGGGCCTAGAAGCTTTCTTT. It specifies CASSHSGRGLEAFF.

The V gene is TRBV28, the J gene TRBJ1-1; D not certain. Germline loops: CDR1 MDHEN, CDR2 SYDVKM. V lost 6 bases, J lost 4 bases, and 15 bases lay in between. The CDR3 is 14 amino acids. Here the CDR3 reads CASSLVIEGTEAFF. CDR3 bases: TGTGCCAGCAGCTTAGTTATCGAGGGCACTGAAGCTTTCTTT.

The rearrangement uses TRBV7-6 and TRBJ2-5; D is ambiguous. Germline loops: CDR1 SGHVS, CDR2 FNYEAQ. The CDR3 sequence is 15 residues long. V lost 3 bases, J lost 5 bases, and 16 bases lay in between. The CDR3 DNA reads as TGTGCCAGCAGCTTTCGTGCTAGTATCGGGGAGACCCAGTACTTC. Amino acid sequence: CASSFRASIGETQYF.

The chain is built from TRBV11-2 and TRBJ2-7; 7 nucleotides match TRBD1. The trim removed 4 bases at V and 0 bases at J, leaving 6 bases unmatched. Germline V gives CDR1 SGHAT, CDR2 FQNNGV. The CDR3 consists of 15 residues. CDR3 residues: CASSSLGTVSYEQYF. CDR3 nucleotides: TGTGCCAGCAGCTCCCTGGGGACAGTCTCCTACGAGCAGTACTTC.

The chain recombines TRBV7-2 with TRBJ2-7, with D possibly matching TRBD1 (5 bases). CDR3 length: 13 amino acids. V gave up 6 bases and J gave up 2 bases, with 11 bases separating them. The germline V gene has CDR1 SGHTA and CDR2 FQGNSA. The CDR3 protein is CASRADSPYEQYF. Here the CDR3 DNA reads TGTGCCAGCAGAGCAGACAGTCCCTACGAGCAGTACTTC. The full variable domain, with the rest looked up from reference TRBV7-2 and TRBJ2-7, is GAGVSQSPSNKVTEKGKDVELRCDPISGHTALYWYRQSLGQGLEFLIYFQGNSAPDKSGLPSDRFSAERTGGSVSTLTIQRTQQEDSAVYLCASRADSPYEQYFGPGTRLTVT.

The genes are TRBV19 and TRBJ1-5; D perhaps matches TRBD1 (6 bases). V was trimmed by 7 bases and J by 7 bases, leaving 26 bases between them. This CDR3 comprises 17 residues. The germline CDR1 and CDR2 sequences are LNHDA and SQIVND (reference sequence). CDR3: CASMIGRGNFNGQPQHF. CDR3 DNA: TGTGCCAGTATGATCGGCAGGGGAAATTTTAATGGACAGCCCCAGCATTTT.

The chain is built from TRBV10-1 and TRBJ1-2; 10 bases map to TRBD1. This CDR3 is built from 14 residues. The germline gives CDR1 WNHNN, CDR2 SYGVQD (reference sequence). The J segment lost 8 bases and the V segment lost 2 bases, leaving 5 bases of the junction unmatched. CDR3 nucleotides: TGCGCCAGCAGTGAGCGACAGGGGGCGCGCGGCTACACCTTC. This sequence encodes CASSERQGARGYTF.

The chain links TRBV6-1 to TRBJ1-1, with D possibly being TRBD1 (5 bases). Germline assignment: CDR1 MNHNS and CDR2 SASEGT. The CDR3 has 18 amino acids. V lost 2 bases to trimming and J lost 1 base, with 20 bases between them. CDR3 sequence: CASSERGSLGWGNTEAFF. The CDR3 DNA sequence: TGTGCCAGCAGTGAAAGGGGTTCTTTAGGGTGGGGGAACACTGAAGCTTTCTTT.

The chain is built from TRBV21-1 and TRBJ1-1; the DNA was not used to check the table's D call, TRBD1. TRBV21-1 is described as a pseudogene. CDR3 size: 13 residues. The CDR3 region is CASSTTGGHEAFF. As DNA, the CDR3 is TGTGCCAGCAGCACTACAGGGGGCCATGAAGCTTTCTTT.

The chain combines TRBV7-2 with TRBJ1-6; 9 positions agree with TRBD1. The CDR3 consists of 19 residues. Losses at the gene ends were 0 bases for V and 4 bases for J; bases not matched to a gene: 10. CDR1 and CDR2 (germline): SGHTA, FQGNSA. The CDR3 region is CASSLATNTGGGYNSPLHF. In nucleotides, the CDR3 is TGTGCCAGCAGCTTAGCGACGAATACAGGGGGCGGGTATAATTCACCCCTCCACTTT.

The CDR3: CASSLSPQFGAFF. In nucleotides, the CDR3 is TGCGCCAGCAGCCTAAGTCCCCAATTTGGAGCTTTCTTT. V and J are TRBV5-1 and TRBJ1-1, with unresolved D. The V gene lost 4 bases and the J gene lost 10 bases, with 17 bases spanning the gap. Per the germline V gene, CDR1 is SGHRS and CDR2 is YFSETQ. The CDR3 totals 13 residues.